A single sample is the source of the 29 T cell receptor beta chains below, sequenced in a study of cytomegalovirus exposure and HLA in healthy donors. Primers included in the PCR were 60 Vbeta and 13 Jbeta primers. Profiled with immunoSEQ multiplex PCR; TCRdb holds only in-frame clones, not every one. The data contain about 110,000 clones, approximately 79% of them seen just once; the ten biggest clones take up about 6.6%. Input material: PBMCs. These receptor sequences come from a young man in good health and CMV-seropositive.

The chain uses TRBV27 and TRBJ2-5; 7 nucleotides line up with TRBD2. Germline assignment: CDR1 MNHEY and CDR2 SMNVEV (reference sequence). This CDR3 contains 18 residues. J gave up 2 bases and V 2 bases, and 14 bases lay outside the gene matches. The CDR3 here is CASSLTTPGTTIQETQYF. The CDR3 bases are TGTGCCAGCAGTTTAACTACCCCCGGGACTACTATTCAAGAGACCCAGTACTTC.

This clone appeared a few times. In DNA form, the CDR3 reads TGTGCCAGCAGTTACTCACAGGGAGGGGCTAATGAAAAACTGTTTTTT. Translation gives CASSYSQGGANEKLFF. The gene calls are TRBV6-5 and TRBJ1-4, with a tentative D call TRBD1 (6 bases). The CDR3 consists of 16 residues. Germline-derived CDR1 and CDR2 are MNHEY and SVGAGI. With 0 bases removed from V and 3 bases from J, the gap between germline ends came to 11 bases.

The V gene is TRBV7-9, the J gene TRBJ2-3; 10 nucleotides agree with TRBD1. CDR1 is SEHNR, CDR2 FQNEAQ, per germline (reference sequence). The CDR3 covers 14 residues. With 7 bases clipped from V and 1 base from J, the junction kept 2 bases outside the gene matches. The CDR3 coding sequence is TGTGCCAGCACCGGGACAGGGGGCACAGATACGCAGTATTTT. Residues: CASTGTGGTDTQYF.

The V call is TRBV4-2, the J call TRBJ2-2; 10 nucleotides match TRBD1. Unmatched junction bases numbered 6, after V lost 4 bases and J lost 1 base. In germline, CDR1 is LGHNA, CDR2 YNFKEQ. The CDR3 has 17 amino acids. The CDR3 here is CASSPWGDRGNTGELFF. The DNA of the CDR3 is TGTGCCAGCAGCCCCTGGGGGGACAGGGGGAACACCGGGGAGCTGTTTTTT.

The count of this clone is one. This sequence joins TRBV4-1 and TRBJ2-3; 14 nucleotides align to TRBD2. This CDR3 is 20 amino acids long. In germline, CDR1 is MGHRA, CDR2 YSYEKL. J gave up 1 base and V 0 bases, and 9 bases lay outside the gene matches. The CDR3 loop reads CASSQDRATSGGVGTDTQYF. DNA of the CDR3: TGCGCCAGCAGCCAAGATCGGGCGACTAGCGGGGGGGTCGGCACAGATACGCAGTATTTT.

The V gene is TRBV5-1, the J gene TRBJ2-1; TRBD2 agrees at 11 bases. CDR3 length: 18 residues. CDR1 is SGHRS, CDR2 YFSETQ, per germline. The J segment lost 4 bases and the V segment lost 1 base, leaving 10 bases of the junction unmatched. CDR3 amino acids: CASSLMVSGGALYNEQFF. Written as DNA, the CDR3 is TGCGCCAGCAGCTTGATGGTTAGCGGGGGGGCTTTGTACAATGAGCAGTTCTTC.

The table lists this clone with a few counts. The chain joins TRBV7-2 to TRBJ2-1; 16 nucleotides match TRBD2. CDR1 and CDR2 (germline): SGHTA, FQGNSA. Trimming took 1 base from V and 10 from J; bases not matched to a gene: 10. This CDR3 is built from 18 residues. CDR3 coding DNA: TGTGCCAGCAGCTTAGGTGGGACTAGCGGGGGGGCCCTTGGGGAGCAGTTCTTC. It translates to CASSLGGTSGGALGEQFF.

The rearrangement joins TRBV7-8 to TRBJ2-5, with TRBD2 matching over 8 bases. The germline V gene encodes CDR1 SGHVS and CDR2 FQNEAQ. V shed 1 base, J shed 9 bases, and the junction held 10 bases outside the gene matches. The CDR3 has 15 amino acids. The CDR3 region has the DNA TGTGCCAGCAGCTTAGGACTAGCGACCGGGGTGGCCCAGTACTTC. It is translated as CASSLGLATGVAQYF. Variable domain in full (rest from reference TRBV7-8 and TRBJ2-5): GAGVSQSPRYKVAKRGQDVALRCDPISGHVSLFWYQQALGQGPEFLTYFQNEAQLDKSGLPSDRFFAERPEGSVSTLKIQRTQQEDSAVYLCASSLGLATGVAQYFGPGTRLLVL.

The genes are TRBV4-1 and TRBJ1-5, with a possible D match to TRBD1 (5 bases). In germline, CDR1 is MGHRA, CDR2 YSYEKL. The CDR3 runs 18 residues. Trimming pared 4 bases from V and 0 bases from J, leaving 19 bases between. CDR3 residues: CASSPSLLQVHSNQPQHF. As DNA, the CDR3 is TGCGCCAGCAGCCCCTCACTGTTACAGGTACATAGCAATCAGCCCCAGCATTTT.

This clone was recorded only once. The V call is TRBV13, the J call TRBJ1-3, with D possibly TRBD1 on 5 matching bases. The CDR3 contains 14 residues. V lost 7 bases, J lost 0 bases, and 10 bases lay in between. Germline CDR1 reads PRHDT; CDR2 reads FYEKMQ (reference sequence). The CDR3 nucleotides read TGTGCCAGCAAGGGGCCCGCCTCTGGAAACACCATATATTTT. Protein product: CASKGPASGNTIYF.

This chain uses TRBV29-1 with TRBJ2-7, with 9 bases fitting TRBD2. Per germline, CDR1 SQVTM and CDR2 ANQGSEA. V dropped 6 bases and J dropped 5; count of bases not matched to a gene: 14. The CDR3 totals 15 residues. CDR3 in DNA: TGCAGCGTCCCTAGACGCGGGGGGGCATTCGACGAGCAGTACTTC. Protein: CSVPRRGGAFDEQYF.

This sequence joins TRBV15 and TRBJ2-7, with 10 positions matching TRBD2. The CDR3 length is 15 residues. With 1 base clipped from V and 4 bases from J, the junction kept 4 bases outside the gene matches. The V gene's germline CDR1 is LNHNV and CDR2 YYDKDF (reference sequence). This CDR3 is CATSRASSGGYEQYF. CDR3 DNA: TGTGCCACCAGCAGAGCGAGTAGCGGGGGGTACGAGCAGTACTTC.

V usage is TRBV30 and J usage is TRBJ2-7; no firm D call. The ends were cut back, 3 bases at V and 6 bases at J, with 9 bases in the middle. Germline CDR1 reads GTSNPN; CDR2 reads SVGIG (reference sequence). This CDR3 has 11 residues. In DNA form, the CDR3 reads TGTGCCTGGAGCCACCTAAGCGAGCAGTACTTC. Its protein is CAWSHLSEQYF. Full variable domain (missing parts from reference TRBV30 and TRBJ2-7): SQTIHQWPATLVQPVGSPLSLECTVEGTSNPNLYWYRQAAGRGLQLLFYSVGIGQISSEVPQNLSASRPQDRQFILSSKKLLLSDSGFYLCAWSHLSEQYFGPGTRLTVT.

The chain carries TRBV9 and TRBJ1-4; D not resolved. The CDR3 is made up of 16 amino acids. Trimming shortened V by 4 bases and J by 8 bases, and 21 bases separated the two germline ends. The V gene's germline CDR1 is SGDLS and CDR2 YYNGEE. CDR3 sequence: CASSTPGAGFQEKLFF. CDR3 DNA: TGTGCCAGCAGCACCCCTGGTGCGGGTTTCCAGGAAAAACTGTTTTTT.

In DNA form, the CDR3 reads TGTGCCATCAGTGAGCGGCGGTATGGCTACACCTTC. It yields the protein CAISERRYGYTF. The genes are TRBV10-3 and TRBJ1-2, with D unclear. V was cut by 2 bases and J by 5 bases, with 6 bases left in between. CDR1 is ENHRY and CDR2 is SYGVKD in the germline V gene. The CDR3 is made up of 12 amino acids.

The J gene is TRBJ2-5, the V gene TRBV7-6; TRBD1 matches 10 bases. CDR1 and CDR2 from the germline V gene are SGHVS and FNYEAQ. Trimming took 1 base from V and 5 from J; bases not matched to a gene: 7. The CDR3 extends over 16 amino acids. The chain's CDR3 is CASSLVRDRGWETQYF. CDR3 sequence (DNA): TGTGCCAGCAGCTTAGTCCGGGACAGGGGTTGGGAGACCCAGTACTTC.

The chain is built from TRBV18 and TRBJ2-5, with TRBD2 identical over 8 bases. The end of the DNA fits TRBJ2-7 better, so the J call may be wrong. Germline loops: CDR1 KGHSH, CDR2 LQKENI. The CDR3 contains 15 residues. The CDR3 DNA is TGTGCCAGCTCACCATTCGAGCGGGGGTCCTACGAGCAGTACTTC. Encoded protein: CASSPFERGSYEQYF.

The chain combines TRBV14 with TRBJ2-4, with TRBD2 as a possible D gene (6 bases). The CDR3 runs 12 residues. Germline V gene data show CDR1 as SGHDN and CDR2 as FVKESK. V dropped 2 bases and J dropped 9 bases, with 8 bases sitting between them. The CDR3 region has the DNA TGTGCCAGCAGCCAATCGCGGGGCATTCAGTACTTC. It codes for CASSQSRGIQYF.

The chain combines TRBV30 with TRBJ1-4; D perhaps matches TRBD1 (5 bases). V was cut by 1 base and J by 5 bases, with 8 bases left in between. The CDR3 covers 13 residues. The V gene's germline CDR1 is GTSNPN and CDR2 SVGIG (reference sequence). CDR3 DNA: TGTGCCTGGAGTGCGGGGGAAAATGAAAAACTGTTTTTT. Its translation is CAWSAGENEKLFF.

The chain joins TRBV4-2 to TRBJ2-5; 8 bases line up with TRBD2. The germline CDR1 and CDR2 sequences are LGHNA and YNFKEQ. The CDR3 contains 16 residues. V was clipped by 5 bases and J by 4 bases; unmatched bases: 12. For the CDR3, the DNA is TGTGCCAGCAGCGGACGGTCGGGGGGGCTCGGAGAGACCCAGTACTTC. It is translated as CASSGRSGGLGETQYF.

The genes are TRBV19 and TRBJ1-1; tentative D call: TRBD1 (5 bases). The V gene's germline CDR1 is LNHDA and CDR2 SQIVND (reference sequence). This CDR3 has 15 amino acids. Trimming cost V 0 bases and J 6 bases, with 14 bases left between them. The DNA of the CDR3 is TGTGCCAGTAGTATAGAAGGGAGGGGCAGCGCTGAAGCTTTCTTT. Residues: CASSIEGRGSAEAFF. Using reference TRBV19 and TRBJ1-1 for the parts outside the CDR3, the full variable domain is DGGITQSPKYLFRKEGQNVTLSCEQNLNHDAMYWYRQDPGQGLRLIYYSQIVNDFQKGDIAEGYSVSREKKESFPLTVTSAQKNPTAFYLCASSIEGRGSAEAFFGQGTRLTVV.

V gene TRBV11-2 combines with J gene TRBJ2-5, with 8 bases identical to TRBD2. Germline V gene lookup returns CDR1 SGHAT and CDR2 FQNNGV. J gave up 3 bases and V 5 bases, and 14 bases lay outside the gene matches. CDR3 length: 17 amino acids. The CDR3 bases are TGTGCCAGCAGCCCCACGCTCGGGAGGGTGGGAAAAGAGACCCAGTACTTC. This codes for CASSPTLGRVGKETQYF.

The chain joins TRBV4-3 to TRBJ2-5; TRBD2 aligns across 14 bases. Germline V gene data show CDR1 as LGHNA and CDR2 as YSLEER. The junction had 3 bases not matched to a gene; V was cut back by 0 bases and J by 3 bases. This CDR3 has 17 amino acids. The CDR3, as DNA: TGCGCCAGCAGCCAAGAAAGGGGACTAGCGGGGGAAGAGACCCAGTACTTC. Its protein product is CASSQERGLAGEETQYF.

The rearrangement joins TRBV6-5 to TRBJ1-4, with D unresolved. V lost 5 bases and J 0 bases, leaving 10 bases between the germline ends. Germline loops: CDR1 MNHEY, CDR2 SVGAGI. The CDR3 consists of 15 residues. The CDR3 protein is CASSRGDATNEKLFF. In DNA form, the CDR3 reads TGTGCCAGCAGTCGAGGAGACGCAACTAATGAAAAACTGTTTTTT.

The chain couples TRBV2 to TRBJ2-2; no clear D gene. Trimming removed 5 bases from V and 3 bases from J, with 10 bases in between. Germline loops: CDR1 SNHLY, CDR2 FYNNEI. CDR3 length: 14 residues. CDR3: CASSPARYTGELFF. For the CDR3, the DNA is TGTGCCAGCAGTCCGGCTAGATACACCGGGGAGCTGTTTTTT.

This clone has a single count. The V gene is TRBV7-2, the J gene TRBJ2-7, with 8 bases that match TRBD1. The length of the CDR3 is 16 residues. V lost 0 bases and J lost 1; bases outside the gene matches: 5. The germline V gene has CDR1 SGHTA and CDR2 FQGNSA. The CDR3 sequence: CASSLATGGLSYEQYF. CDR3 bases: TGTGCCAGCAGCTTAGCTACAGGGGGATTATCCTACGAGCAGTACTTC.

The rearrangement joins TRBV29-1 to TRBJ2-6; D gene unclear. The ends were cut back, 4 bases at V and 0 bases at J, with 16 bases in the middle. Germline V gives CDR1 SQVTM, CDR2 ANQGSEA. CDR3 length: 17 amino acids. CDR3 residues: CSVALEAFSSGANVLTF. For the CDR3, the DNA is TGCAGCGTTGCCCTCGAGGCGTTTAGCTCTGGGGCCAACGTCCTGACTTTC.

V is TRBV12-5 and J is TRBJ2-7; 11 positions agree with TRBD2. Trimming cost V 3 bases and J 7 bases; bases outside gene matches: 14. The CDR3 extends over 17 amino acids. Germline CDR1 is LGHNT and CDR2 is FRNRAP. The CDR3 coding sequence is TGTGCTAGTGGTTTCGCTGGGACTAGCGGACCTACGGGGGAGCAGTACTTC. This gives the protein CASGFAGTSGPTGEQYF. Full variable domain (missing parts from reference TRBV12-5 and TRBJ2-7): DARVTQTPRHKVTEMGQEVTMRCQPILGHNTVFWYRQTMMQGLELLAYFRNRAPLDDSGMPKDRFSAEMPDATLATLKIQPSEPRDSAVYFCASGFAGTSGPTGEQYFGPGTRLTVT.

The chain couples TRBV27 to TRBJ1-1; TRBD1 might be the D (5 bases). The germline gives CDR1 MNHEY, CDR2 SMNVEV (reference sequence). This CDR3 comprises 13 residues. V gave up 10 bases and J gave up 3 bases, with 15 bases separating them. The CDR3 loop reads CAKTNGADTEAFF. The DNA of the CDR3 is TGTGCCAAGACAAATGGGGCGGACACTGAAGCTTTCTTT.